This T cell receptor beta chain was captured in a study of regulatory T cells in long-lasting Graves disease. Study details: Prior antithyroid drug treatment in newly diagnosed Graves' patients lasted under 3 months.

The time point: newly diagnosed GD, antithyroid drugs for less than 3 months. Preparation of the TCR library used RNA extracted from PBMCs. This clonotype has ten or more counts. As yet, its antigen is unknown. The study, taken as a whole, reports: Repertoires from persistent disease leaned toward TRBV28, TRBJ1-2 and TRBJ2-5.

Trimming shortened V by 1 base and J by 0 bases, and 15 bases separated the two germline ends. This CDR3 region has 17 residues. The V gene's germline CDR1 is DFQATT and CDR2 SNEGSKA (reference sequence). Arm-PCR of CDR3 regions with iRepertoire HTBI primers generated TCR beta libraries. Via MiXCR, TCRdb re-called the multiplex PCR reads, giving one row per CDR3 protein. Of approximately 270,000 distinct CDR3 sequences listed, around 19% are singletons. This same sample was also part of a study on T cells in Graves' hyperthyroidism and ophthalmopathy.

The V and J genes are TRBV20-1 and TRBJ2-2; D remains ambiguous. This receptor was obtained from a woman aged 25 to 45 with Graves disease. The source material was peripheral blood mononuclear cells (PBMCs), sampled at new diagnosis, from a patient treated with antithyroid drugs. The CDR3 coding sequence is TGCAGTGCTAGAGGATTGGTAAAGGGATCGAACACCGGGGAGCTGTTTTTT. This codes for CSARGLVKGSNTGELFF.